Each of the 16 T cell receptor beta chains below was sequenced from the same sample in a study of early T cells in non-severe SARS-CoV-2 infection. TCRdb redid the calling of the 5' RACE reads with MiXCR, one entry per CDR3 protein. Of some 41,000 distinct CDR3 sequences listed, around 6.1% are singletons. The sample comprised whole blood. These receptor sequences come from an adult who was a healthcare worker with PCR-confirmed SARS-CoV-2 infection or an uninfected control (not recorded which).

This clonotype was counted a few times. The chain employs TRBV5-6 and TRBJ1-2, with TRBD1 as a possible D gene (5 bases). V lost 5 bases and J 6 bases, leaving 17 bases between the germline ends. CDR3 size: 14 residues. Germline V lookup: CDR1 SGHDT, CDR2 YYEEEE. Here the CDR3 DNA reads TGTGCCAGCAGTCGTACAGGCTTCACGCATGGCTACACCTTC. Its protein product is CASSRTGFTHGYTF. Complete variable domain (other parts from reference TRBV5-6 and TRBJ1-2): DAGVTQSPTHLIKTRGQQVTLRCSPKSGHDTVSWYQQALGQGPQFIFQYYEEEERQRGNFPDRFSGHQFPNYSSELNVNALLLGDSALYLCASSRTGFTHGYTFGSGTRLTVV.

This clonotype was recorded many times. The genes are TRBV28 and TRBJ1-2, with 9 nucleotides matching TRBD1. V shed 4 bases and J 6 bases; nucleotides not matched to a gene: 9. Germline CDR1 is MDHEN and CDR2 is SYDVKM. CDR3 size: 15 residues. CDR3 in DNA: TGTGCCAGCAGTTCCGGGACAGGGTTGCTGAATGGCTACACCTTC. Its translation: CASSSGTGLLNGYTF.

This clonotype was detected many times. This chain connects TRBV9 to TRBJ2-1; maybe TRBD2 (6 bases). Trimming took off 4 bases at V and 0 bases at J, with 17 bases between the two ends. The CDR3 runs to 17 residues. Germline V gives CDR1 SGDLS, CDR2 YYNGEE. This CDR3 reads CASSRLGTPSSYNEQFF. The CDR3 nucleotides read TGTGCCAGCAGCAGACTCGGGACTCCCAGCTCCTACAATGAGCAGTTCTTC. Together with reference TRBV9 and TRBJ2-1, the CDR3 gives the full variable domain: DSGVTQTPKHLITATGQRVTLRCSPRSGDLSVYWYQQSLDQGLQFLIQYYNGEERAKGNILERFSAQQFPDLHSELNLSSLELGDSALYFCASSRLGTPSSYNEQFFGPGTRLTVL.

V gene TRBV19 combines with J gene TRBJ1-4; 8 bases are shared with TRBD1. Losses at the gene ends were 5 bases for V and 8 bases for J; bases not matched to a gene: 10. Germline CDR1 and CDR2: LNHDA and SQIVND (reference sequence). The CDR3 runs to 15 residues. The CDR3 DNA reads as TGTGCCAGTAGTCTTTACCGGGACAGGACAGAAAAACTGTTTTTT. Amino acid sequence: CASSLYRDRTEKLFF. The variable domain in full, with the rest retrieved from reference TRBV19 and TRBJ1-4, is DGGITQSPKYLFRKEGQNVTLSCEQNLNHDAMYWYRQDPGQGLRLIYYSQIVNDFQKGDIAEGYSVSREKKESFPLTVTSAQKNPTAFYLCASSLYRDRTEKLFFGSGTQLSVL.

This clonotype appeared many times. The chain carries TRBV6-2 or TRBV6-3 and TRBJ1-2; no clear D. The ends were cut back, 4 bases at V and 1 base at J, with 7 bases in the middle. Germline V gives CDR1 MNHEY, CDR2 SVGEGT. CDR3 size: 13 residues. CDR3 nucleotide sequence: TGTGCCAGCAGTTCCATTGATAACTATGGCTACACCTTC. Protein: CASSSIDNYGYTF.

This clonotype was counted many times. The CDR3 loop reads CASSLALAKNIQYF. The CDR3 DNA is TGTGCCAGCAGCTTGGCCTTGGCCAAAAACATTCAGTACTTC. The chain combines TRBV5-5 with TRBJ2-4, with no clear D. This CDR3 region has 14 residues. Trimming removed 0 bases from V and 1 base from J, with 5 bases in between. The V gene's germline CDR1 is SGHKS and CDR2 YYEKEE (reference sequence). Drawing the rest from reference TRBV5-5 and TRBJ2-4, the complete variable domain is DAGVTQSPTHLIKTRGQQVTLRCSPISGHKSVSWYQQVLGQGPQFIFQYYEKEERGRGNFPDRFSARQFPNYSSELNVNALLLGDSALYLCASSLALAKNIQYFGAGTRLSVL.

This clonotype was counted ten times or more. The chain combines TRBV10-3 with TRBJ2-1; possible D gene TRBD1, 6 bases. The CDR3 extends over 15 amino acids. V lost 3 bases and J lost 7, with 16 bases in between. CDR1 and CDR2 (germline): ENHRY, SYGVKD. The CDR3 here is CAISDLDRGPNEQFF. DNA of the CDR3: TGTGCCATCAGTGACTTGGACAGAGGTCCTAATGAGCAGTTCTTC.

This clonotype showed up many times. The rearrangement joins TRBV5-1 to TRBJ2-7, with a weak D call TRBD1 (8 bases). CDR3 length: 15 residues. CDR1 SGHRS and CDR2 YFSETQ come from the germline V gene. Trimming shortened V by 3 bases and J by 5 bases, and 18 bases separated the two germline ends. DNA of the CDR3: TGCGCCAGCAGCTACTGGACAGGGAGGGAGAACGAGCAGTACTTC. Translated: CASSYWTGRENEQYF.

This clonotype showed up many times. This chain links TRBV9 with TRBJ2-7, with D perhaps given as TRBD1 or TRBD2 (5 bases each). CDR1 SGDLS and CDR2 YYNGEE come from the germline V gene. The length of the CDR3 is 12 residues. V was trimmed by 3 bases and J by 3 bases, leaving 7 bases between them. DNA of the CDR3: TGTGCCAGCAGCGGGGACGGCTACGAGCAGTACTTC. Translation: CASSGDGYEQYF.

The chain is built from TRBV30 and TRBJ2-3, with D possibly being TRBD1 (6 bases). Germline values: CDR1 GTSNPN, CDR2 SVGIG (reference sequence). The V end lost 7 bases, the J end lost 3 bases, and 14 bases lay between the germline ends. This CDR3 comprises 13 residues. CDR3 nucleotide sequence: TGTGCCTACAGGGTAAACCCGACAGATACGCAGTATTTT. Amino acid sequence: CAYRVNPTDTQYF. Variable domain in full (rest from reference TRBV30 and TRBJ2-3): SQTIHQWPATLVQPVGSPLSLECTVEGTSNPNLYWYRQAAGRGLQLLFYSVGIGQISSEVPQNLSASRPQDRQFILSSKKLLLSDSGFYLCAYRVNPTDTQYFGPGTRLTVL.

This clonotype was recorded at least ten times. The chain's CDR3 is CSVEGPYTGELFF. In nucleotides, the CDR3 is TGCAGCGTTGAGGGGCCGTACACCGGGGAGCTGTTTTTT. The gene calls are TRBV29-1 and TRBJ2-2; possibly TRBD1 for D (5 bases). This CDR3 region has 13 residues. The germline V and J ends were trimmed by 3 bases and 3 bases, with 8 bases remaining between them. CDR1 is SQVTM and CDR2 is ANQGSEA in the germline V gene.

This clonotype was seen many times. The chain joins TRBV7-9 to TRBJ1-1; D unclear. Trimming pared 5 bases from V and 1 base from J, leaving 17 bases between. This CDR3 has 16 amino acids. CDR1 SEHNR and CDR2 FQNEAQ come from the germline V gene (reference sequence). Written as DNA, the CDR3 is TGTGCCAGCAGCGCGGGAGGCATAAGGGAGAACACTGAAGCTTTCTTT. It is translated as CASSAGGIRENTEAFF.

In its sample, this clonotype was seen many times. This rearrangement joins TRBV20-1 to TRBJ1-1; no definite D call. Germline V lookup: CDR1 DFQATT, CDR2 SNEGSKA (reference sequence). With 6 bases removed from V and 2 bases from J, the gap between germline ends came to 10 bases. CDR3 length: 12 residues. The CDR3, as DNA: TGCAGTGCCCGGACCTCAAACACTGAAGCTTTCTTT. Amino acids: CSARTSNTEAFF.

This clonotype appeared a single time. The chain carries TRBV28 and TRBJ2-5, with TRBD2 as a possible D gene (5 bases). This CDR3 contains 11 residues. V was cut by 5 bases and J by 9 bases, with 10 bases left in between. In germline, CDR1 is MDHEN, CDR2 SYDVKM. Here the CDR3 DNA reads TGTGCCAGCAGTCCGGACGGGGCCCAGTACTTC. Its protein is CASSPDGAQYF.

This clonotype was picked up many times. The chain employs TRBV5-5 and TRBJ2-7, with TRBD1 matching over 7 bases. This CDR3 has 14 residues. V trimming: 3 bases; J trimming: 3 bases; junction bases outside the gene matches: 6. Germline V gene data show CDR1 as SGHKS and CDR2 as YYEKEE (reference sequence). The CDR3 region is CASSYGTVDYEQYF. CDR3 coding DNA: TGTGCCAGCAGCTACGGGACAGTGGACTACGAGCAGTACTTC.

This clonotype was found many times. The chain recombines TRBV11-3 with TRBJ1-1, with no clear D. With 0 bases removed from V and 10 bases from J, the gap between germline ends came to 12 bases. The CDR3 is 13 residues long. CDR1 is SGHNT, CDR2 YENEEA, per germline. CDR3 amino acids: CASSLDLRGVAFF. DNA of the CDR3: TGTGCCAGCAGCTTAGATTTGCGGGGTGTAGCTTTCTTT.